A selection of T cell receptor beta chains follows, all from one sample in a study of CD8+CD57+ T cells in acquired aplastic anemia. From the reads, TCRdb called clonotypes with MiXCR, one entry per CDR3 protein. Of about 110,000 distinct CDR3 sequences in the sample, approximately 48% are singletons; the top ten hold roughly 30%. What was sequenced was sorted CD4+, CD8+, or CD8+CD57+ T cells (not recorded which) from PBMCs. These receptors all come from a human donor in good health, serving as a control. CDR3s include the opening cysteine and the closing phenylalanine or tryptophan. Each record gives: clone size, V gene, D gene, J gene, CDR3 protein, CDR3 DNA. D genes are given only for firm matches. Size is stated for part of the rows, as once, few or many counts, or as a class when the clone is expanded.

clone size: many; V gene: TRBV14; D gene: .; J gene: TRBJ1-1; CDR3 protein: CASSQDHGPSLNTEAFF; CDR3 DNA: TGTGCCAGCAGCCAAGATCATGGGCCTAGCCTGAACACTGAAGCTTTCTTT
clone size: .; V gene: TRBV19; D gene: .; J gene: TRBJ2-1; CDR3 protein: CASSIETGGRYNEQFF; CDR3 DNA: TGTGCCAGTAGTATAGAGACGGGGGGCCGCTACAATGAGCAGTTCTTC
clone size: once; V gene: TRBV7-9; D gene: TRBD2; J gene: TRBJ2-5; CDR3 protein: CASRRSSGGAEETQYF; CDR3 DNA: TGTGCCAGCAGACGATCTAGCGGGGGGGCCGAGGAGACCCAGTACTTC
clone size: .; V gene: TRBV6-1; D gene: TRBD1; J gene: TRBJ1-6; CDR3 protein: CASGPQGAGSPLHF; CDR3 DNA: TGTGCCAGCGGGCCTCAGGGGGCAGGATCACCCCTCCACTTT
clone size: .; V gene: TRBV29-1; D gene: TRBD1; J gene: TRBJ2-5; CDR3 protein: CSVGTGLETQYF; CDR3 DNA: TGCAGCGTTGGGACAGGGTTGGAGACCCAGTACTTC
clone size: many; V gene: TRBV4-3; D gene: .; J gene: TRBJ1-1; CDR3 protein: CASSQGQRVFF; CDR3 DNA: TGCGCCAGCAGCCAAGGGCAGCGGGTATTCTTT
clone size: .; V gene: TRBV2; D gene: .; J gene: TRBJ2-2; CDR3 protein: CASRMDLGAGELFF; CDR3 DNA: TGTGCCAGCAGGATGGACTTGGGCGCCGGGGAGCTGTTTTTT
clone size: many; V gene: TRBV6-2/TRBV6-3; D gene: .; J gene: TRBJ2-7; CDR3 protein: CASSYAGPYEQYF; CDR3 DNA: TGTGCCAGCAGTTACGCAGGTCCCTACGAGCAGTACTTC
clone size: .; V gene: TRBV20-1; D gene: .; J gene: TRBJ1-2; CDR3 protein: CSASRDIAYGYTF; CDR3 DNA: TGCAGTGCTTCCCGGGACATAGCCTATGGCTACACCTTC
clone size: .; V gene: TRBV20-1; D gene: TRBD1; J gene: TRBJ1-2; CDR3 protein: CSALGQGTGDYGYTF; CDR3 DNA: TGCAGTGCCCTCGGACAGGGGACAGGGGACTATGGCTACACCTTC
clone size: .; V gene: TRBV5-6; D gene: .; J gene: TRBJ2-7; CDR3 protein: CASSLDRDYGRYF; CDR3 DNA: TGTGCCAGCAGCTTAGACAGGGACTACGGGCGGTACTTC
clone size: many; V gene: TRBV20-1; D gene: TRBD1; J gene: TRBJ1-1; CDR3 protein: CSARRQGVEAFF; CDR3 DNA: TGCAGTGCGAGGAGACAGGGCGTTGAAGCTTTCTTT
clone size: .; V gene: TRBV10-3; D gene: .; J gene: TRBJ2-2; CDR3 protein: CASSSAQGYGELFF; CDR3 DNA: TGTGCCAGCAGCTCAGCCCAGGGGTACGGGGAGCTGTTTTTT
clone size: .; V gene: TRBV29-1; D gene: TRBD2; J gene: TRBJ2-5; CDR3 protein: CSVEGLAGGVRETQYF; CDR3 DNA: TGCAGCGTTGAAGGCTTAGCGGGCGGGGTTCGAGAGACCCAGTACTTC
clone size: .; V gene: TRBV29-1; D gene: .; J gene: TRBJ2-7; CDR3 protein: CSVTRWAGALYEQYF; CDR3 DNA: TGCAGCGTTACAAGGTGGGCAGGGGCCCTCTACGAGCAGTACTTC
clone size: .; V gene: TRBV5-5; D gene: .; J gene: TRBJ2-7; CDR3 protein: CASSLRGGDRTYEQYF; CDR3 DNA: TGTGCCAGCAGCTTGCGCGGGGGGGACAGGACCTACGAGCAGTACTTC
clone size: many; V gene: TRBV7-7; D gene: .; J gene: TRBJ1-2; CDR3 protein: CASSLRSSNYGYTF; CDR3 DNA: TGTGCTAGCAGCCTCCGGTCAAGTAACTATGGCTACACCTTC
clone size: .; V gene: TRBV2; D gene: .; J gene: TRBJ2-2; CDR3 protein: CASRDDGGELFF; CDR3 DNA: TGTGCCAGCAGGGACGACGGCGGGGAGCTGTTTTTT
clone size: .; V gene: TRBV6-5; D gene: .; J gene: TRBJ2-1; CDR3 protein: CASSYWQTNYNEQFF; CDR3 DNA: TGTGCCAGCAGTTATTGGCAGACTAATTACAATGAGCAGTTCTTC
clone size: .; V gene: TRBV25-1; D gene: .; J gene: TRBJ1-5; CDR3 protein: CASSSGSNNQPQHF; CDR3 DNA: TGTGCCAGCAGCTCGGGCAGCAACAATCAGCCCCAGCATTTT
clone size: .; V gene: TRBV19; D gene: .; J gene: TRBJ1-6; CDR3 protein: CASKGRENSPLHF; CDR3 DNA: TGTGCCAGTAAAGGCAGGGAAAATTCACCCCTCCACTTT
clone size: many; V gene: TRBV29-1; D gene: TRBD1; J gene: TRBJ1-4; CDR3 protein: CSAMTGDANEKLFF; CDR3 DNA: TGCAGCGCTATGACAGGGGATGCTAATGAAAAACTGTTTTTT
clone size: .; V gene: TRBV7-9; D gene: .; J gene: TRBJ2-7; CDR3 protein: CASSFGLGAKQYF; CDR3 DNA: TGTGCCAGCAGCTTCGGGCTGGGAGCGAAGCAGTACTTC
clone size: many; V gene: TRBV19; D gene: TRBD1; J gene: TRBJ1-5; CDR3 protein: CASSTWDRGLGQPQHF; CDR3 DNA: TGTGCCAGTAGTACCTGGGACAGGGGGCTTGGACAGCCCCAGCATTTT
clone size: few; V gene: TRBV2; D gene: .; J gene: TRBJ1-3; CDR3 protein: CASSESGNTIYF; CDR3 DNA: TGTGCCAGCAGTGAATCTGGAAACACCATATATTTT
clone size: many; V gene: TRBV3-1; D gene: .; J gene: TRBJ2-3; CDR3 protein: CASSRKDYTDTQYF; CDR3 DNA: TGTGCCAGCAGCCGAAAGGACTACACAGATACGCAGTATTTT
clone size: many; V gene: TRBV6-1; D gene: .; J gene: TRBJ1-2; CDR3 protein: CASKPLGGYTF; CDR3 DNA: TGTGCCAGCAAACCCCTGGGCGGCTACACCTTC
clone size: many; V gene: TRBV5-8; D gene: .; J gene: TRBJ2-1; CDR3 protein: CASSLGQINEQFF; CDR3 DNA: TGTGCCAGCAGCTTAGGACAGATAAATGAGCAGTTCTTC
clone size: many; V gene: TRBV4-3; D gene: .; J gene: TRBJ1-2; CDR3 protein: CASSQDRGGTYGYTF; CDR3 DNA: TGCGCCAGCAGCCAAGATCGCGGGGGGACCTATGGCTACACCTTC
clone size: .; V gene: TRBV9; D gene: TRBD1; J gene: TRBJ1-1; CDR3 protein: CACSAARQGARAFF; CDR3 DNA: TGTGCCTGCAGCGCCGCCCGACAGGGGGCGAGGGCTTTCTTT